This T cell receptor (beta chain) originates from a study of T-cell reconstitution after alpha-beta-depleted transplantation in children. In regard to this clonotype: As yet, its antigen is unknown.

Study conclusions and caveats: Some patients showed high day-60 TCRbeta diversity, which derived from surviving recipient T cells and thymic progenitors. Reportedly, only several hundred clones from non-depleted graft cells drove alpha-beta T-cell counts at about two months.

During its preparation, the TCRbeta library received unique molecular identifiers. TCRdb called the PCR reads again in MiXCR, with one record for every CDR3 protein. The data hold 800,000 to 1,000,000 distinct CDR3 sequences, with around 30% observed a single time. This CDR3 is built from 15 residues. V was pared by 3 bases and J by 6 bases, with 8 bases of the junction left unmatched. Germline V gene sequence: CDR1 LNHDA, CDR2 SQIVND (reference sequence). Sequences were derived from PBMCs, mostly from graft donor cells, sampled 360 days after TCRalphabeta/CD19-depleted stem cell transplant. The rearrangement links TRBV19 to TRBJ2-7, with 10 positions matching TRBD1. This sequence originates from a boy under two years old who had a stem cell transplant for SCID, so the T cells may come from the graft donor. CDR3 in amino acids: CASSIAGTGVLEQYF. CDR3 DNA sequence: TGTGCCAGTAGTATCGCCGGGACAGGGGTTCTCGAGCAGTACTTC.